A selection of T cell receptor beta chains follows, all from one sample in a study of metastatic and nonmetastatic thyroid tumors. From the PCR reads, TCRdb re-called clones with MiXCR. The sample lists 25,000 to 40,000 clones, more than 15% occurring once. The sample comprised blood. The source is a female donor with papillary thyroid cancer or a benign thyroid nodule (not recorded which). Some clones in this sample may be carry-over from other donors' samples. Both conserved end residues are part of each CDR3. Each record gives: V gene, D gene, clone size, J gene, CDR3 DNA, CDR3 protein. The D gene is left open where the match is weak. Expanded clones get a size class; other rows say once, few or many, or leave the size out.

V: TRBV6-2/TRBV6-3
D: .
size: medium-sized
J: TRBJ2-7
DNA: TGTGCCAGCAGACTGGACTCCTCCTACGAGCAGTACTTC
CDR3: CASRLDSSYEQYF

V: TRBV7-3
D: .
size: .
J: TRBJ1-1
DNA: TGTGTCAGCAGCCCGACAGTGGGAGGTGTCACTGAAGCTTTCTTT
CDR3: CVSSPTVGGVTEAFF

V: TRBV6-2/TRBV6-3
D: .
size: many
J: TRBJ2-1
DNA: TGTGCCAGCAGTTACTCGGGAACGGGCAATGAGCAGTTCTTC
CDR3: CASSYSGTGNEQFF

V: TRBV27
D: .
size: few
J: TRBJ2-7
DNA: TGTGCCAGCAGCCCACAAAACGGTGTGGAAGGCGAGCAGTACTTC
CDR3: CASSPQNGVEGEQYF

V: TRBV5-1
D: .
size: .
J: TRBJ1-5
DNA: TGCGCCAGCAGCCCGGACGTAGGCAATCAGCCCCAGCATTTT
CDR3: CASSPDVGNQPQHF

V: TRBV7-8
D: .
size: medium-sized
J: TRBJ2-3
DNA: TGTGCCAGCAGCTTAGAACCCGGGCGGGGAGATACGCAGTATTTT
CDR3: CASSLEPGRGDTQYF

V: TRBV4-3
D: TRBD2
size: .
J: TRBJ2-7
DNA: TGCGCCAGTATCCAAGAAACTAGCGGGGCCTACGAGCAGTACTTC
CDR3: CASIQETSGAYEQYF

V: TRBV9
D: TRBD1
size: many
J: TRBJ2-7
DNA: TGTGCCAGCAGCGTTAGGGCAGGGGGCGGCGAGCAGTACTTC
CDR3: CASSVRAGGGEQYF

V: TRBV7-8
D: .
size: many
J: TRBJ2-2
DNA: TGTGCCAGCAGCTTATCGCGTGGATCCGGGGAGCTGTTTTTT
CDR3: CASSLSRGSGELFF

V: TRBV6-1
D: .
size: few
J: TRBJ1-5
DNA: TGTGCCAGCTCTGGAGGGAGCAATCAGCCCCAGCATTTT
CDR3: CASSGGSNQPQHF

V: TRBV6-2/TRBV6-3
D: .
size: few
J: TRBJ1-2
DNA: TGTGCCAGCAGGGCCGTGGCAGGGTATCATCATGGCTACACCTTC
CDR3: CASRAVAGYHHGYTF

V: TRBV5-6
D: .
size: .
J: TRBJ1-4
DNA: TGTGCCAGCAGCAAAAGGGACGACTGGGATGAAAAACTGTTTTTT
CDR3: CASSKRDDWDEKLFF

V: TRBV18
D: .
size: many
J: TRBJ1-1
DNA: TGTGCCAGCTCACCCATGGCCCGGACAGTGAACACTGAAGCTTTCTTT
CDR3: CASSPMARTVNTEAFF

V: TRBV5-6
D: .
size: many
J: TRBJ2-3
DNA: TGTGCCAGCAGGGGTCGAAGAAATACGCAGTATTTT
CDR3: CASRGRRNTQYF

V: TRBV4-2
D: .
size: many
J: TRBJ1-2
DNA: TGTGCCAGCAGCCAAGGGATTAATTCCTGGGTGAGAGGCTACACCTTC
CDR3: CASSQGINSWVRGYTF

V: TRBV9
D: .
size: many
J: TRBJ1-1
DNA: TGTGCCAGCAGACCCCCTGACGGGCCCGCTGAAGCTTTCTTT
CDR3: CASRPPDGPAEAFF

V: TRBV6-9
D: .
size: .
J: TRBJ2-6
DNA: TGTGCCAGCAGTTATCAGGTATCTGAGGCCAAAGCCCTGACTTTC
CDR3: CASSYQVSEAKALTF

V: TRBV12-3/TRBV12-4
D: .
size: .
J: TRBJ2-6
DNA: TGTGTCAGCAGGAACAGTGTGTCTGGGGCCAACGTCCTGACTTTC
CDR3: CVSRNSVSGANVLTF

V: TRBV6-4
D: .
size: .
J: TRBJ2-2
DNA: TGTGCCAGCAGCGACGTGGAGGACAGACCCACCGGGGAGCTGTTTTTT
CDR3: CASSDVEDRPTGELFF

V: TRBV30
D: .
size: many
J: TRBJ2-5
DNA: TGTGCCTGGAGCGTAGGGGCAATGCTTCAAGAGACCCAGTACTTC
CDR3: CAWSVGAMLQETQYF

V: TRBV13
D: .
size: .
J: TRBJ1-6
DNA: TGTGCCAGCGGCAGGGCGGGGACCGGGGAGGCGGCGAGGAATTCACCCCTCCACTTT
CDR3: CASGRAGTGEAARNSPLHF

V: TRBV4-3
D: .
size: many
J: TRBJ1-4
DNA: TGCGCCAGCAGCCAAGGCCTCCAAAGCGAAAAACTGTTTTTT
CDR3: CASSQGLQSEKLFF

V: TRBV3-1
D: .
size: many
J: TRBJ1-4
DNA: TGTGCCAGCAGCCAAGATGCGGGTGGGGGTGAAAAACTGTTTTTT
CDR3: CASSQDAGGGEKLFF

V: TRBV6-2/TRBV6-3
D: TRBD2
size: medium-sized
J: TRBJ2-3
DNA: TGTGCCAGCAGTGGAATAGCGGGGAACACAGATACGCAGTATTTT
CDR3: CASSGIAGNTDTQYF

V: TRBV2
D: .
size: many
J: TRBJ1-5
DNA: TGTGCCAGCAGTTTTCAGGGGACGAGCAATCAGCCCCAGCATTTT
CDR3: CASSFQGTSNQPQHF

V: TRBV6-1
D: .
size: many
J: TRBJ1-3
DNA: TGTGCCAGCAGTGAAGTCTGGTACGGAAGCACCATATATTTT
CDR3: CASSEVWYGSTIYF

V: TRBV28
D: TRBD2
size: .
J: TRBJ2-7
DNA: TGTGCCAGCAGTTTTGGACTAGCGTGTTACGAGCAGTACTTC
CDR3: CASSFGLACYEQYF

V: TRBV3-1
D: .
size: many
J: TRBJ2-1
DNA: TGTGCCAGCAGCCAAGGGTCCTCTCGGGGTGAGCAGTTCTTC
CDR3: CASSQGSSRGEQFF

V: TRBV3-1
D: .
size: .
J: TRBJ2-7
DNA: TGTGCCAGCAGCTTTCGAGGACGCGAGCAGTACTTC
CDR3: CASSFRGREQYF

V: TRBV7-9
D: .
size: many
J: TRBJ2-4
DNA: TGTGCCAGCAGCTTAGGCGGCAGTTATTCGTACTTC
CDR3: CASSLGGSYSYF

V: TRBV2
D: TRBD2
size: many
J: TRBJ2-3
DNA: TGTGCCAGCAGGGGTCTCCCCGGGAGGGATACGCAGTATTTT
CDR3: CASRGLPGRDTQYF

V: TRBV3-1
D: TRBD1
size: .
J: TRBJ2-5
DNA: TGTGCCAGTTGCGTAAGGGGGCGGTCGGGGGAGACCCAGTACTTC
CDR3: CASCVRGRSGETQYF

V: TRBV10-1
D: TRBD2
size: many
J: TRBJ2-1
DNA: TGCGCCAGCAGTAGGTGGGGGACTAGCGGGAGATACAATGAGCAGTTCTTC
CDR3: CASSRWGTSGRYNEQFF

V: TRBV7-6
D: .
size: .
J: TRBJ2-3
DNA: TGTGCCAGCAGCTTTTCCATGGCAGCGGGCACAGATACGCAGTATTTT
CDR3: CASSFSMAAGTDTQYF

V: TRBV7-2
D: .
size: many
J: TRBJ2-3
DNA: TGTGCCAGCAGCTTGGGGGGCACAGATACGCAGTATTTT
CDR3: CASSLGGTDTQYF

V: TRBV4-1
D: .
size: many
J: TRBJ1-3
DNA: TGCGCCAGCAGCCAAGTTCCCACAGATTATATGAACACCATATATTTT
CDR3: CASSQVPTDYMNTIYF